The TCR beta chain under discussion was sequenced for a study of cytomegalovirus exposure and HLA in healthy donors. Overall study: Unique TCRs numbering approximately 80 million, obtained from HLA-typed donors, made up an early data release. Study-level findings and limits: Data from an earlier analysis indicated that most TCR beta V segments were productive either about 90% or about 30% of the time. CMV serostatus was the sole immune exposure data available.

Per germline, CDR1 MGHDK and CDR2 SYGVNS. CDR3 length equals 12 residues. V lost 4 bases to trimming and J lost 6 bases, with 10 bases between them. Concerning this clone: Antigen: not known.

With 60 Vbeta and 13 Jbeta primers, the PCR was carried out. Generated by immunoSEQ multiplex PCR, the TCRdb table keeps only in-frame clones and is missing some. This table holds 120,000 or so clones, about 76% found once. The sequenced material came from PBMCs. The chain joins TRBV25-1 to TRBJ2-7, with no clear D. The receptor's source is a woman aged 40 to 50 in good health and CMV-seronegative. The CDR3 nucleotides read TGTGCCAGCAGTGCAGGCCTCGTCGAGCAGTACTTC. Its protein is CASSAGLVEQYF.